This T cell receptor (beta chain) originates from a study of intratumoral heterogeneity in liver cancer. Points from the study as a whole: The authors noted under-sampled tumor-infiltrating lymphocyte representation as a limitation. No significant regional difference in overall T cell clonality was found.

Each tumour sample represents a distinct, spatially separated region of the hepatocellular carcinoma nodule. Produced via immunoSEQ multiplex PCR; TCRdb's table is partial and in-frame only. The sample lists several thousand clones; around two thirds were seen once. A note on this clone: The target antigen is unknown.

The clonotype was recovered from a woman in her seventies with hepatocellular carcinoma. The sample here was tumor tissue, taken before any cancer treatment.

In DNA form, the CDR3 reads TGTGCCAGCTCAACCGGGACAGGGATGAATCAGCCCCAGCATTTT. It is translated as CASSTGTGMNQPQHF. The chain combines TRBV18 with TRBJ1-5; 9 positions match TRBD1. The junction had 6 bases not matched to a gene; V was cut back by 5 bases and J by 4 bases. The CDR3 spans 15 residues. CDR1 KGHSH and CDR2 LQKENI come from the germline V gene.